Shown below are 26 T cell receptor beta chains from a single sample sequenced in a study of T cell responses to AZD1222 COVID-19 vaccine. Generated by immunoSEQ multiplex PCR, the TCRdb table keeps only in-frame clones and is missing some. This table has about 120,000 clones, around 87% appearing once. The sequences come from peripheral blood, collected on day 0 of AZD1222 vaccination. Receptor source: an adult in good health.

The chain uses TRBV29-1 and TRBJ1-2; 8 bases match TRBD1. Germline loops: CDR1 SQVTM, CDR2 ANQGSEA. The CDR3 totals 15 residues. V shed 7 bases, J shed 6 bases, and the junction held 16 bases outside the gene matches. The CDR3 reads CSGLPQGGLSHGYTF. The CDR3 DNA reads as TGCAGCGGATTACCACAGGGGGGGCTGTCACATGGCTACACCTTC.

CDR3: CASSPTSGGSYNEQFF. The DNA of the CDR3 is TGTGCCAGCAGCCCGACTAGCGGGGGGTCATACAATGAGCAGTTCTTC. This chain uses TRBV7-9 with TRBJ2-1; 13 bases match TRBD2. The CDR3 spans 16 residues. The V and J ends lost 5 bases and 4 bases, in that order; junction bases with no gene match: 5. The germline V gene encodes CDR1 SEHNR and CDR2 FQNEAQ (reference sequence).

J is TRBJ2-2 and V is TRBV6-1; TRBD2 matches 10 bases. Germline values: CDR1 MNHNS, CDR2 SASEGT. The junction had 2 bases not matched to a gene; V was cut back by 1 base and J by 6 bases. CDR3 length: 15 amino acids. Here the CDR3 reads CASSEEAGGPGELFF. The CDR3 coding sequence is TGTGCCAGCAGTGAAGAAGCGGGGGGGCCCGGGGAGCTGTTTTTT.

J is TRBJ2-7 and V is TRBV5-1; D is unclear. CDR1 is SGHRS, CDR2 YFSETQ, per germline. Trimming stripped 2 bases from V and 5 bases from J, with 20 bases between. The CDR3 is made up of 16 amino acids. The CDR3 nucleotides are TGCGCCAGCAGCTTCTCCCCCCCCGGGTTTGGCAACGAGCAGTACTTC. As protein: CASSFSPPGFGNEQYF.

The chain links TRBV19 to TRBJ1-2; D not resolved. The V end lost 3 bases, the J end lost 2 bases, and 7 bases lay between the germline ends. Germline assignment: CDR1 LNHDA and CDR2 SQIVND (reference sequence). The CDR3 covers 13 residues. CDR3 bases: TGTGCCAGTAGTATGTCAGGCAACTATGGCTACACCTTC. Its protein product is CASSMSGNYGYTF.

The J gene is TRBJ2-2, the V gene TRBV6-5, with 7 bases identical to TRBD1. This CDR3 comprises 15 residues. Germline CDR1 MNHEY, CDR2 SVGAGI. The ends lost 7 bases at V and 4 bases at J; junction bases unmatched: 9. As DNA, the CDR3 is TGTGCCAGCATCGCAGGGGGTCGTGCCACCGGGGAGCTGTTTTTT. This encodes CASIAGGRATGELFF.

The rearrangement links TRBV7-2 to TRBJ1-1; D remains unclear. Trimming removed 5 bases from V and 4 bases from J, with 11 bases in between. The V gene's germline CDR1 is SGHTA and CDR2 FQGNSA. The CDR3 runs to 13 residues. CDR3 sequence: CASSPQAGTEAFF. The CDR3 DNA follows: TGTGCCAGCAGCCCCCAGGCCGGCACTGAAGCTTTCTTT.

The rearrangement uses TRBV15 and TRBJ1-3; no firm D call. The CDR3 loop spans 18 amino acids. Germline V lookup: CDR1 LNHNV, CDR2 YYDKDF (reference sequence). The germline V and J ends were trimmed by 5 bases and 0 bases, with 20 bases remaining between them. The CDR3 sequence: CATSRTRGPVYSGNTIYF. The CDR3 bases are TGTGCCACCAGCCGCACCCGAGGGCCAGTGTACTCTGGAAACACCATATATTTT. Combining the CDR3 with reference TRBV15 and TRBJ1-3 gives the whole variable domain DAMVIQNPRYQVTQFGKPVTLSCSQTLNHNVMYWYQQKSSQAPKLLFHYYDKDFNNEADTPDNFQSRRPNTSFCFLDIRSPGLGDTAMYLCATSRTRGPVYSGNTIYFGEGSWLTVV.

The rearrangement links TRBV2 to TRBJ1-6; D is uncertain. The CDR3 totals 14 residues. Germline V gene lookup returns CDR1 SNHLY and CDR2 FYNNEI. With 4 bases removed from V and 6 bases from J, the gap between germline ends came to 10 bases. Here the CDR3 DNA reads TGTGCCAGCAGTGGGGTGGTGGGTAATTCACCCCTCCACTTT. Amino acids: CASSGVVGNSPLHF.

As concerns this clone: Other DNA sequences from this sample encode an identical CDR3 as well. The CDR3 coding sequence is TGTGCCAGCAGCCTGCCCAACCAGCCCCAGCATTTT. Its translation: CASSLPNQPQHF. J is TRBJ1-5 and V is TRBV5-4; D gene ambiguous. This CDR3 has 12 amino acids. Deletions cut 4 bases from V and 7 bases from J, with 9 bases between. Germline CDR1 SGHNT, CDR2 YYREEE (reference sequence).

The count of this clone is one. The chain recombines TRBV5-1 with TRBJ2-7; TRBD1 agrees at 8 bases. The trim removed 5 bases at V and 4 bases at J, leaving 11 bases unmatched. The CDR3 has 15 amino acids. Germline assignment: CDR1 SGHRS and CDR2 YFSETQ. CDR3 region: CASRGVETGDYEQYF. The CDR3 DNA reads TGCGCCAGCAGGGGGGTGGAGACAGGGGATTACGAGCAGTACTTC.

CDR3 coding DNA: TGTGCCAGCAGTTACGCAGGTTCCTCTGGAAACACCATATATTTT. This gives the protein CASSYAGSSGNTIYF. The chain joins TRBV6-5 to TRBJ1-3, with D unresolved. CDR1 and CDR2 (germline): MNHEY, SVGAGI. Trimming took 2 bases from V and 0 from J, leaving 8 bases between them. The CDR3 extends over 15 amino acids.

This sequence joins TRBV4-2 and TRBJ2-7; possibly TRBD2 for D (5 bases). With 4 bases removed from V and 4 bases from J, the gap between germline ends came to 11 bases. CDR1 is LGHNA and CDR2 is YNFKEQ in the germline V gene. The CDR3 covers 13 residues. Here the CDR3 DNA reads TGTGCCAGCAGCCCGACTGCGGGTTACGAGCAGTACTTC. Translated, it gives CASSPTAGYEQYF.

This clone was seen a handful of times. As DNA, the CDR3 is TGCAGTGCTAGTGTACTGGGACAGGGTCGGAGCAATGAGCAGTTCTTC. This translates into CSASVLGQGRSNEQFF. The rearrangement uses TRBV20-1 and TRBJ2-1, with 9 positions matching TRBD1. CDR1 is DFQATT, CDR2 SNEGSKA, per germline (reference sequence). Germline trimming cut 3 bases from V and 6 bases from J; bases unmatched to any gene: 12. The CDR3 spans 16 residues.

For this clone: One end of the junction is discordant with germline, which a read error may explain. The chain recombines TRBV15 with TRBJ2-3, with 10 bases lining up with TRBD2. CDR1 is LNHNV and CDR2 is YYDKDF in the germline V gene (reference sequence). This CDR3 spans 14 amino acids. In DNA form, the CDR3 reads TGTGCCTCCAGGGAGCGGGGGGGGGCGGATACGCAGTATTTT. It is translated as CASRERGGADTQYF.

The chain carries TRBV27 and TRBJ1-4; 8 bases agree with TRBD1. After removal of 8 bases from V and 7 bases from J, the junction contained 12 bases not matched to a gene. The CDR3 sequence is 15 residues long. Germline V CDR1 and CDR2: MNHEY, SMNVEV (reference sequence). The CDR3 bases are TGTGCCAGCGGTGCCCGCAGGGGGCGGGCTGAAAAACTGTTTTTT. It specifies CASGARRGRAEKLFF.

The J gene is TRBJ2-1, the V gene TRBV29-1, with unresolved D. The CDR3 runs 14 residues. V was cut by 3 bases and J by 7 bases, with 16 bases left in between. The germline CDR1 and CDR2 sequences are SQVTM and ANQGSEA. The CDR3 bases are TGCAGCGTTGATAGCTACCTAAAACAAAATGAGCAGTTCTTC. Translated, it gives CSVDSYLKQNEQFF.

This sequence joins TRBV11-2 and TRBJ1-6; D is undetermined. The CDR3 covers 15 residues. V lost 5 bases to trimming and J lost 8 bases, with 16 bases between them. Per the germline V gene, CDR1 is SGHAT and CDR2 is FQNNGV. DNA for the CDR3: TGTGCCAGCAGCCACGGTAGAGGGAACTATTCACCCCTCCACTTT. It is translated as CASSHGRGNYSPLHF.

This chain joins TRBV30 and TRBJ2-3, with D perhaps TRBD1 or TRBD2 (5 bases each). The V gene's germline CDR1 is GTSNPN and CDR2 SVGIG (reference sequence). This CDR3 comprises 15 residues. Trimming removed 1 base at V and 3 bases at J, with 14 bases between. DNA of the CDR3: TGTGCCTGGAGTGCCCGGGACCTCAGAACAGATACGCAGTATTTT. This translates into CAWSARDLRTDTQYF. The full variable domain, completed using reference TRBV30 and TRBJ2-3, is SQTIHQWPATLVQPVGSPLSLECTVEGTSNPNLYWYRQAAGRGLQLLFYSVGIGQISSEVPQNLSASRPQDRQFILSSKKLLLSDSGFYLCAWSARDLRTDTQYFGPGTRLTVL.

The genes are TRBV5-4 and TRBJ2-7, with 12 nucleotides matching TRBD2. The CDR3 extends over 15 amino acids. V lost 2 bases, J lost 6 bases, and 6 bases stayed unmatched. Germline lookup yields CDR1 SGHNT and CDR2 YYREEE (reference sequence). The CDR3 loop is CASSFRLAGVGEQYF. Written as DNA, the CDR3 is TGTGCCAGCAGCTTCCGACTAGCGGGAGTCGGCGAGCAGTACTTC.

The gene calls are TRBV6-1 and TRBJ1-5, with 8 positions matching TRBD1. CDR3 length equals 15 residues. The germline CDR1 and CDR2 sequences are MNHNS and SASEGT. Trimming cost V 3 bases and J 9 bases; bases outside gene matches: 10. The CDR3 here is CASSDRTGNLSPQHF. CDR3 bases: TGTGCCAGCAGTGACAGGACAGGGAACTTATCGCCCCAGCATTTT.

The genes are TRBV29-1 and TRBJ2-2; weak D call: TRBD1 (6 bases). V was shortened by 8 bases and J by 2 bases, with 12 bases between the two germline ends. The V gene's germline CDR1 is SQVTM and CDR2 ANQGSEA. The CDR3 spans 13 residues. CDR3 nucleotides: TGCAGCACCGGGACACCAAACACCGGGGAGCTGTTTTTT. Translating gives CSTGTPNTGELFF.

The chain is built from TRBV28 and TRBJ1-2; the D gene is possibly TRBD1 (5 bases). The CDR3 is 13 residues long. Germline CDR1 and CDR2: MDHEN and SYDVKM. Deletions cut 11 bases from V and 5 bases from J, with 18 bases between. This chain's CDR3 is CASGTALAYGYTF. CDR3 in DNA: TGTGCCTCCGGGACGGCCCTCGCTTATGGCTACACCTTC.

The chain carries TRBV6-5 and TRBJ1-2, with 8 bases matching TRBD1. Germline CDR1 is MNHEY and CDR2 is SVGAGI. Trimming took 5 bases from V and 8 from J; bases not matched to a gene: 13. This CDR3 is 15 amino acids long. The CDR3 DNA sequence: TGTGCCAGCAGTCCTCGAGGACAGGGAACGGGGGGCTACACCTTC. Its translation: CASSPRGQGTGGYTF.

The J gene is TRBJ2-5, the V gene TRBV2; D is uncertain. Germline values: CDR1 SNHLY, CDR2 FYNNEI. There are 15 residues in the CDR3. Deletions cut 4 bases from V and 3 bases from J, with 15 bases between. The CDR3 sequence is CASSAQGRWEETQYF. Here the CDR3 DNA reads TGTGCCAGCAGTGCCCAAGGACGGTGGGAAGAGACCCAGTACTTC.

This chain connects TRBV5-1 to TRBJ1-2; D not certain. The germline gives CDR1 SGHRS, CDR2 YFSETQ. The CDR3 runs to 15 residues. V lost 0 bases to trimming and J lost 5 bases, with 14 bases between them. CDR3 residues: CASSLAGTIGYGYTF. CDR3 in DNA: TGCGCCAGCAGCTTGGCAGGAACGATTGGGTATGGCTACACCTTC.